This T cell receptor beta chain was captured in a study of T cell responses to AZD1222 COVID-19 vaccine. Study conclusions and caveats: Spike regions recognized by vaccine-associated CD4 TCRs spanned the protein, led by 160-218 and 743-854. Only six AZD1222 recipients tested seropositive at baseline. In the spike-specific TCR repertoire, nearly half reportedly target unmutated variant regions.

About this clone: Its specificity is not known.

Assay: immunoSEQ multiplex PCR; the TCRdb copy retains only in-frame clones and omits some. The table lists about 62,000 clones, 76% of them singletons. V was clipped by 5 bases and J by 3 bases, with 11 bases between them. The CDR3 is 13 amino acids. The germline CDR1 and CDR2 sequences are MDHEN and SYDVKM. The sequence derives from an adult in good health. The sample in question was peripheral blood, obtained on day 0 of AZD1222 vaccination. V usage is TRBV28 and J usage is TRBJ2-7; possibly TRBD1 or TRBD2 for D (5 bases each). For the CDR3, the DNA is TGTGCCAGCAGTCCCCCTGGGGGCTACGAGCAGTACTTC. Amino acids: CASSPPGGYEQYF.